This record looks at one T cell receptor beta chain sequence and its context. These data are taken from a study of T-cell reconstitution after alpha-beta-depleted transplantation in children. Using unique molecular identifiers, the investigators prepared the TCRbeta library. One entry per CDR3 protein, called by TCRdb with MiXCR from the PCR reads. The sample contains about 610,000 distinct CDR3 sequences, over 9.5% of which appear only once. Per germline, CDR1 SGHRS and CDR2 YFSETQ. Trimming removed 4 bases from V and 8 bases from J, with 21 bases in between. This CDR3 is built from 15 residues. The chain uses TRBV5-1 and TRBJ1-2; a weak D match, TRBD1 (5 bases). This receptor was taken from a human donor who donated a stem cell graft to a child with acute myeloid leukemia. The source material was PBMCs from the stem cell graft donor, sampled from the stem cell graft. The CDR3 here is CASSPEGRLIGGYTF. The CDR3 DNA sequence: TGCGCCAGCAGCCCGGAGGGGCGACTTATCGGGGGCTACACCTTC.